These 21 T cell receptor beta chains came from one sample sequenced in a study of cytomegalovirus exposure and HLA in healthy donors. The study ran its PCR with 60 Vbeta and 13 Jbeta primers. The table came from immunoSEQ multiplex PCR; TCRdb's copy has only in-frame clones and leaves some out. The repertoire includes over 85,000 clones, under 85% of them detected once, and roughly 3.8% sits in the top ten. The sequenced sample consisted of PBMCs. The receptors here all came from a female donor in good health and CMV-seropositive.

This chain links TRBV4-1 with TRBJ1-4; 7 nucleotides match TRBD1. The CDR3 runs 17 residues. Germline trimming cut 0 bases from V and 7 bases from J; bases unmatched to any gene: 11. Germline lookup yields CDR1 MGHRA and CDR2 YSYEKL. The CDR3 DNA is TGCGCCAGCAGCCAAGATCTTGGCAGGGGGTGGGGTGAAAAACTGTTTTTT. Translated, it gives CASSQDLGRGWGEKLFF.

A single count supports this clone. The chain couples TRBV28 to TRBJ1-2; D gene ambiguous. The ends were cut back, 3 bases at V and 10 bases at J, with 9 bases in the middle. The CDR3 is made up of 11 amino acids. Germline V gene lookup returns CDR1 MDHEN and CDR2 SYDVKM. CDR3 sequence (DNA): TGTGCCAGCAGTTTCGGTCCCCTCTACACCTTC. Translating gives CASSFGPLYTF.

The CDR3: CASSPRTGGEQFF. CDR3 sequence (DNA): TGTGCCAGCAGTCCACGGACAGGTGGGGAGCAGTTCTTC. The gene calls are TRBV28 and TRBJ2-1; 7 bases map to TRBD1. This CDR3 region has 13 residues. The V gene's germline CDR1 is MDHEN and CDR2 SYDVKM. The V and J ends lost 5 bases and 10 bases, in that order; junction bases with no gene match: 8.

The V and J genes are TRBV28 and TRBJ2-5; D remains ambiguous. The J call may be wrong; the DNA end is better matched by TRBJ2-7. CDR1 is MDHEN, CDR2 SYDVKM, per germline. The CDR3 loop spans 13 amino acids. CDR3 sequence (DNA): TGTGCCAGCAGTCCGCTTGGAAGAGGCGAGCAGTACTTC. This encodes CASSPLGRGEQYF.

DNA for the CDR3: TGTGCCAGCAGGACAGACCTGAACACTGAAGCTTTCTTT. This gives the protein CASRTDLNTEAFF. The rearrangement joins TRBV19 to TRBJ1-1; the D gene is possibly TRBD1 (6 bases). The germline gives CDR1 LNHDA, CDR2 SQIVND (reference sequence). The CDR3 spans 13 residues. With 9 bases removed from V and 0 bases from J, the gap between germline ends came to 11 bases.

The chain joins TRBV5-6 to TRBJ2-7; 7 bases agree with TRBD1. V was pared by 0 bases and J by 5 bases, with 17 bases of the junction left unmatched. There are 18 residues in the CDR3. CDR1 and CDR2 (germline): SGHDT, YYEEEE. The CDR3 DNA follows: TGTGCCAGCAGCTTGGTTCAGGGGGATGTTTGGTCTATGAACGAGCAGTACTTC. Its protein is CASSLVQGDVWSMNEQYF.

This chain connects TRBV7-2 to TRBJ1-6, with D unresolved. Germline CDR1 and CDR2: SGHTA and FQGNSA. There are 17 residues in the CDR3. V lost 4 bases and J 9 bases, leaving 22 bases between the germline ends. The CDR3 region has the DNA TGTGCCAGCAGCTCCCTCCCCTATCGACCCGAGGGTTCACCCCTCCACTTT. Its protein is CASSSLPYRPEGSPLHF.

The V call is TRBV10-3, the J call TRBJ1-2; TRBD1 might be the D (5 bases). The CDR3 runs 16 residues. Trimming cost V 3 bases and J 0 bases, with 14 bases left between them. CDR1 and CDR2 (germline): ENHRY, SYGVKD. The CDR3 DNA is TGTGCCATCAGTGATATACGGGCGACAGCTAACTATGGCTACACCTTC. Translated: CAISDIRATANYGYTF.

The V gene is TRBV5-4, the J gene TRBJ2-5; TRBD1 matches at 8 bases. The DNA end favors TRBJ2-7, so the J call may be wrong. CDR1 is SGHNT, CDR2 YYREEE, per germline (reference sequence). The CDR3 extends over 14 amino acids. CDR3 residues: CASHVQGESYEQYF. CDR3 bases: TGTGCCAGCCACGTACAGGGGGAGTCCTACGAGCAGTACTTC.

The chain uses TRBV5-6 and TRBJ2-5, with D possibly being TRBD1 (7 bases). CDR1 and CDR2 (germline): SGHDT, YYEEEE. This CDR3 spans 16 amino acids. V lost 0 bases to trimming and J lost 5 bases, with 17 bases between them. The CDR3, as DNA: TGTGCCAGCAGCTTGGCCAATGCAGGGGGGATCGAGACCCAGTACTTC. Amino acid sequence: CASSLANAGGIETQYF.

CDR3: CASVRGGYEQYF. The CDR3 bases are TGTGCCAGCGTAAGGGGGGGTTACGAGCAGTACTTC. V usage is TRBV6-1 and J usage is TRBJ2-7; tentatively, D is TRBD2 (7 bases). Trimming shortened V by 8 bases and J by 4 bases, and 12 bases separated the two germline ends. Germline-derived CDR1 and CDR2 are MNHNS and SASEGT. The CDR3 has 12 amino acids.

The genes are TRBV28 and TRBJ2-1, with TRBD2 matching 11 bases. Unmatched junction bases numbered 3, after V lost 4 bases and J lost 4 bases. Per the germline V gene, CDR1 is MDHEN and CDR2 is SYDVKM. This CDR3 has 15 residues. CDR3 DNA sequence: TGTGCCAGCAGTTGGACTAGCGGGCTGTACAATGAGCAGTTCTTC. It is translated as CASSWTSGLYNEQFF.

The chain recombines TRBV5-1 with TRBJ1-2; the D is unclear. The V and J ends lost 1 base and 2 bases respectively, with 6 bases between them. Germline CDR1 SGHRS, CDR2 YFSETQ. The CDR3 totals 13 residues. The CDR3 region is CASSLLGNYGYTF. The CDR3 DNA reads as TGCGCCAGCAGCTTGTTGGGCAACTATGGCTACACCTTC. Combining the CDR3 with reference TRBV5-1 and TRBJ1-2 gives the whole variable domain KAGVTQTPRYLIKTRGQQVTLSCSPISGHRSVSWYQQTPGQGLQFLFEYFSETQRNKGNFPGRFSGRQFSNSRSEMNVSTLELGDSALYLCASSLLGNYGYTFGSGTRLTVV.

The chain combines TRBV5-6 with TRBJ1-6; D is undetermined. The CDR3 runs 14 residues. Trimming removed 5 bases at V and 8 bases at J, with 14 bases between. CDR1 and CDR2 from the germline V gene are SGHDT and YYEEEE. In nucleotides, the CDR3 is TGTGCCAGCAGAATTCAAGGGAGAGATTCACCCCTCCACTTT. Protein: CASRIQGRDSPLHF.

V gene TRBV2 combines with J gene TRBJ2-7; 9 bases are shared with TRBD1. The V gene end was trimmed by 10 bases and the J gene end by 3 bases; junction bases not matched to a gene: 7. Germline values: CDR1 SNHLY, CDR2 FYNNEI. The CDR3 loop spans 13 amino acids. CDR3 coding DNA: TGTGCCACCCAGGACAGGGGATTCTACGAGCAGTACTTC. Translated: CATQDRGFYEQYF.

This chain joins TRBV29-1 and TRBJ2-7, with TRBD2 as a possible D gene (6 bases). The CDR3 totals 12 residues. Between the trimmed V and J ends, which lost 6 bases and 2 bases, there was a span of 11 bases. Germline CDR1 SQVTM, CDR2 ANQGSEA. The CDR3 region is CSVRGRAYEQYF. In DNA form, the CDR3 reads TGCAGCGTGCGGGGACGCGCCTACGAGCAGTACTTC.

In this sample, this clone turned up a few times. The V gene is TRBV6-6, the J gene TRBJ2-2, with D unclear. The CDR3 runs to 12 residues. Per germline, CDR1 MNHNY and CDR2 SVGAGI (reference sequence). V was clipped by 2 bases and J by 6 bases, with 4 bases between them. This chain's CDR3 is CASSYGAGELFF. The CDR3 region has the DNA TGTGCCAGCAGTTACGGAGCCGGGGAGCTGTTTTTT.

The gene calls are TRBV15 and TRBJ2-7; weak D call: TRBD2 (7 bases). Germline-derived CDR1 and CDR2 are LNHNV and YYDKDF (reference sequence). The ends were cut back, 3 bases at V and 2 bases at J, with 11 bases in the middle. This CDR3 contains 14 residues. As DNA, the CDR3 is TGTGCCACCAGCAGGGGGGCGGGAGCCTACGAGCAGTACTTC. Its translation: CATSRGAGAYEQYF.

J is TRBJ2-7 and V is TRBV4-1; possible D gene TRBD2, 6 bases. The CDR3 sequence is 16 residues long. Trimming removed 1 base at V and 0 bases at J, with 13 bases between. Germline V gene lookup returns CDR1 MGHRA and CDR2 YSYEKL. The CDR3 protein is CASSQGGGRASYEQYF. The CDR3 DNA reads as TGCGCCAGCAGCCAAGGAGGAGGGCGGGCCTCCTACGAGCAGTACTTC.

The CDR3 nucleotides are TGTGCCAGCAGCGTAGGCGGGACGGGCACAGATACGCAGTATTTT. It translates to CASSVGGTGTDTQYF. V usage is TRBV9 and J usage is TRBJ2-3; D perhaps matches TRBD2 (6 bases). This CDR3 region has 15 residues. The germline V and J ends were trimmed by 0 bases and 1 base, with 9 bases remaining between them. Germline V gives CDR1 SGDLS, CDR2 YYNGEE.

The chain links TRBV14 to TRBJ2-5; D not resolved. This CDR3 contains 15 residues. The V end was cut by 4 bases, the J end by 0 bases, with 12 bases between. Germline V lookup: CDR1 SGHDN, CDR2 FVKESK. CDR3 DNA sequence: TGTGCCAGCAGCCGTCTCCTATCCTACCAAGAGACCCAGTACTTC. This translates into CASSRLLSYQETQYF.